This passage covers 17 T cell receptor beta chains from one sample sequenced in a study of T-cell memory formation after mild COVID-19. MiXCR was run by TCRdb on the 5' RACE reads, yielding one entry per CDR3 protein. Among 500,000 to 650,000 distinct CDR3 sequences listed, about a fifth were seen once. Material for sequencing was PBMCs or a T cell subset sorted from them (not recorded which). The source is an adult woman who had mild COVID-19 (a few samples of this study predate the infection). Cell type and time point are not known.

The chain has TRBV27 and TRBJ2-7; a weak D match, TRBD1 (6 bases). V was trimmed by 6 bases and J by 6 bases, leaving 15 bases between them. The V gene's germline CDR1 is MNHEY and CDR2 SMNVEV (reference sequence). This CDR3 contains 13 residues. The CDR3 spells CASRRDTLGEQYF. CDR3 DNA sequence: TGTGCCAGCAGACGGGACACCCTCGGCGAGCAGTACTTC.

This clonotype was picked up a small number of times. The rearrangement uses TRBV12-3 or TRBV12-4 and TRBJ2-2; TRBD1 matches 8 bases. The CDR3 length is 18 residues. Trimming removed 7 bases from V and 0 bases from J; junction bases left unmatched: 13. Here the CDR3 reads CASKNPRKQGANTGELFF. CDR3 in DNA: TGTGCCAGCAAAAATCCCCGTAAACAGGGGGCGAACACCGGGGAGCTGTTTTTT.

This sequence joins TRBV7-9 and TRBJ2-3, with D unclear. The CDR3 has 14 amino acids. The germline V gene has CDR1 SEHNR and CDR2 FQNEAQ (reference sequence). Trimming cost V 4 bases and J 3 bases, with 11 bases left between them. CDR3 sequence: CASSSLAWTDTQYF. The DNA of the CDR3 is TGTGCCAGCAGCTCCCTCGCGTGGACAGATACGCAGTATTTT.

The rearrangement links TRBV3-1 to TRBJ2-5; D gene unclear. The length of the CDR3 is 13 residues. V dropped 8 bases and J dropped 3 bases, with 13 bases sitting between them. Germline-derived CDR1 and CDR2 are LGHDT and YNNKEL (reference sequence). Here the CDR3 reads CASETLGKETQYF. The CDR3 nucleotides are TGTGCCAGCGAGACTCTGGGTAAAGAGACCCAGTACTTC.

The chain is built from TRBV2 and TRBJ2-7, with D perhaps matching TRBD2 (6 bases). This CDR3 is built from 16 residues. Trimming removed 0 bases at V and 3 bases at J, with 15 bases between. Germline V lookup: CDR1 SNHLY, CDR2 FYNNEI. CDR3 amino acids: CASSEAPSGSHYEQYF. The CDR3 DNA reads TGTGCCAGCAGTGAAGCGCCCAGCGGGTCGCACTACGAGCAGTACTTC.

This clonotype was counted ten times or more. The chain is built from TRBV29-1 and TRBJ2-3; 14 nucleotides align to TRBD2. There are 19 residues in the CDR3. Trimming removed 1 base from V and 3 bases from J; junction bases left unmatched: 12. CDR1 is SQVTM and CDR2 is ANQGSEA in the germline V gene. The CDR3, as DNA: TGCAGCGTTGAAGGTGCCAGGACAAGGACTAGCGGGAGGACAGATACGCAGTATTTT. This encodes CSVEGARTRTSGRTDTQYF.

V is TRBV24-1 and J is TRBJ1-1; D is undetermined. The V gene's germline CDR1 is KGHDR and CDR2 SFDVKD. The length of the CDR3 is 13 residues. Trimming removed 4 bases at V and 1 base at J, with 6 bases between. The CDR3 bases are TGTGCCACCAGTGAGGCTTGGAACACTGAAGCTTTCTTT. This gives the protein CATSEAWNTEAFF.

The chain is built from TRBV6-2 or TRBV6-3 and TRBJ2-2; D unresolved. Germline CDR1 is MNHEY and CDR2 is SVGEGT. CDR3 size: 16 residues. With 2 bases removed from V and 0 bases from J, the gap between germline ends came to 10 bases. For the CDR3, the DNA is TGTGCCAGCAGTTACCGAGCGATCGCGAACACCGGGGAGCTGTTTTTT. It encodes CASSYRAIANTGELFF.

The genes are TRBV27 and TRBJ1-5; TRBD1 might be the D (5 bases). V lost 5 bases and J lost 1, with 15 bases in between. Germline CDR1 is MNHEY and CDR2 is SMNVEV (reference sequence). The CDR3 spans 16 residues. DNA for the CDR3: TGTGCCAGCAGTGCGGACATGCTGGGGAGCAATCAGCCCCAGCATTTT. This sequence encodes CASSADMLGSNQPQHF.

CDR3 DNA sequence: TGTGCCAGTAGTATGACAGGGGGCAAAGGCTACACCTTC. Its protein product is CASSMTGGKGYTF. The chain is built from TRBV19 and TRBJ1-2; 10 bases are a match to TRBD1. The V and J ends lost 3 bases and 8 bases, in that order; junction bases with no gene match: 3. The CDR3 has 13 amino acids. Germline loops: CDR1 LNHDA, CDR2 SQIVND (reference sequence).

This chain uses TRBV15 with TRBJ1-1; no clear D gene. CDR1 is LNHNV, CDR2 YYDKDF, per germline (reference sequence). The CDR3 length is 13 residues. V was shortened by 0 bases and J by 6 bases, with 8 bases between the two germline ends. The DNA for the CDR3 is TGTGCCACCAGCAGAGATGGATTGGCTGAAGCTTTCTTT. This encodes CATSRDGLAEAFF.

In its sample, this clonotype was seen a few times. This chain links TRBV24-1 with TRBJ2-3; D is tentatively TRBD1 or TRBD2 (5 bases each). V dropped 1 base and J dropped 6 bases, with 10 bases sitting between them. There are 14 residues in the CDR3. Germline V lookup: CDR1 KGHDR, CDR2 SFDVKD. Written as DNA, the CDR3 is TGTGCCACCAGTGATTTTATGAGGGGTGATACGCAGTATTTT. It translates to CATSDFMRGDTQYF.

J is TRBJ1-2 and V is TRBV5-5; D call uncertain. The V and J ends lost 0 bases and 5 bases respectively, with 11 bases between them. Germline CDR1 reads SGHKS; CDR2 reads YYEKEE (reference sequence). The CDR3 contains 14 residues. The CDR3 is CASSLGGAGYGYTF. CDR3 bases: TGTGCCAGCAGCTTGGGAGGCGCCGGGTATGGCTACACCTTC. Filled out from reference TRBV5-5 and TRBJ1-2, the complete variable domain reads DAGVTQSPTHLIKTRGQQVTLRCSPISGHKSVSWYQQVLGQGPQFIFQYYEKEERGRGNFPDRFSARQFPNYSSELNVNALLLGDSALYLCASSLGGAGYGYTFGSGTRLTVV.

Comment on this clonotype: A much bigger clone sits one base away, suggesting this may be a read error. The J gene is TRBJ2-2, the V gene TRBV12-3 or TRBV12-4; no firm D call. With 5 bases removed from V and 6 bases from J, the gap between germline ends came to 4 bases. CDR3 length: 11 residues. CDR3 in amino acids: CASSNPGELFF. CDR3 coding DNA: TGTGCCAGCAGTAACCCCGGGGAGCTGTTTTTT.

This clonotype was counted between two and nine times. The gene calls are TRBV7-2 and TRBJ2-7; TRBD1 matches 10 bases. The CDR3 is 15 amino acids. The junction had 8 bases not matched to a gene; V was cut back by 6 bases and J by 3 bases. In germline, CDR1 is SGHTA, CDR2 FQGNSA. CDR3 amino acids: CASSPRDRGNYEQYF. As DNA, the CDR3 is TGTGCCAGCAGTCCCCGGGACAGGGGAAACTACGAGCAGTACTTC.

The chain combines TRBV7-9 with TRBJ2-1; the match to TRBD2 covers 15 bases. CDR1 and CDR2 (germline): SEHNR, FQNEAQ (reference sequence). Trimming removed 3 bases from V and 9 bases from J; junction bases left unmatched: 3. The CDR3 sequence is 15 residues long. The CDR3 DNA follows: TGTGCCAGCAGCTTGGGACTAGCGGGAGGTGGTGAGCAGTTCTTC. It is translated as CASSLGLAGGGEQFF.

Ten or more counts support this clonotype. CDR3 in DNA: TGTGCCAGCAGCTTCACGGACAGGGCCACTGAAGCTTTCTTT. This gives the protein CASSFTDRATEAFF. The rearrangement joins TRBV7-9 to TRBJ1-1, with TRBD1 matching 8 bases. With V trimmed by 3 bases and J by 4 bases, 4 bases remained unmatched. Germline lookup yields CDR1 SEHNR and CDR2 FQNEAQ (reference sequence). CDR3 length equals 14 residues. The full variable domain, its missing parts supplied by reference TRBV7-9 and TRBJ1-1, is DTGVSQNPRHKITKRGQNVTFRCDPISEHNRLYWYRQTLGQGPEFLTYFQNEAQLEKSRLLSDRFSAERPKGSFSTLEIQRTEQGDSAMYLCASSFTDRATEAFFGQGTRLTVV.